The 20 T cell receptor beta chains in this list originate from one sample, sequenced in a study of long-term antiretroviral therapy in people with HIV. Investigators performed immunoSEQ version v3.0 at survey level. Sequenced by immunoSEQ multiplex PCR; TCRdb stores in-frame clones only, minus some. The sample consists of roughly 28,000 clones, about 93% of them appearing once. The source material was unsorted PBMCs, sampled about 5.3 years after starting antiretroviral therapy. The receptor source for this set is a woman aged 40 to 50 with HIV.

This chain joins TRBV18 and TRBJ1-1, with a tentative D call TRBD1 (6 bases). V shed 6 bases and J shed 4 bases, with 12 bases lying between them. Germline values: CDR1 KGHSH, CDR2 LQKENI. The CDR3 runs to 13 residues. CDR3 residues: CASSSGGLTEAFF. The DNA for the CDR3 is TGTGCCAGCTCTTCTGGGGGCCTCACTGAAGCTTTCTTT.

J is TRBJ2-1 and V is TRBV6-5, with 10 bases that match TRBD2. Trimming at V came to 8 bases and at J to 9 bases, leaving 10 bases not matched to a gene. Germline CDR1 and CDR2: MNHEY and SVGAGI. The CDR3 runs to 14 residues. CDR3 DNA sequence: TGTGCCAGCGGAAAGCGGGAGGGCAATAGTGAGCAGTTCTTC. Translated: CASGKREGNSEQFF.

This rearrangement joins TRBV14 to TRBJ2-3, with TRBD2 matching over 8 bases. The CDR3 sequence is 15 residues long. CDR1 is SGHDN, CDR2 FVKESK, per germline. After removal of 2 bases from V and 3 bases from J, the junction contained 4 bases not matched to a gene. The CDR3 DNA follows: TGTGCCAGCAGCCAAATAGCGGGGTGGACAGATACGCAGTATTTT. It translates to CASSQIAGWTDTQYF.

V usage is TRBV5-6 and J usage is TRBJ2-5, with no clear D. Trimming cost V 4 bases and J 1 base, with 11 bases left between them. This CDR3 has 14 amino acids. Per germline, CDR1 SGHDT and CDR2 YYEEEE. In DNA form, the CDR3 reads TGTGCCAGCAGCCCCCTTAAGACCCAAGAGACCCAGTACTTC. Protein: CASSPLKTQETQYF. Drawing the rest from reference TRBV5-6 and TRBJ2-5, the complete variable domain is DAGVTQSPTHLIKTRGQQVTLRCSPKSGHDTVSWYQQALGQGPQFIFQYYEEEERQRGNFPDRFSGHQFPNYSSELNVNALLLGDSALYLCASSPLKTQETQYFGPGTRLLVL.

V gene TRBV4-1 combines with J gene TRBJ1-2, with TRBD1 matching 8 bases. J gave up 2 bases and V 5 bases, and 4 bases lay outside the gene matches. The CDR3 is 14 residues long. Germline V gene data show CDR1 as MGHRA and CDR2 as YSYEKL. The CDR3 coding sequence is TGCGCCAGCAGCTCCGACAGGGGAAACTATGGCTACACCTTC. It translates to CASSSDRGNYGYTF.

The CDR3 sequence: CASSSRWDTAYNEQFF. In DNA form, the CDR3 reads TGTGCCAGCAGCTCCCGGTGGGACACTGCCTACAATGAGCAGTTCTTC. The chain links TRBV7-2 to TRBJ2-1, with a possible D match to TRBD1 (6 bases). This CDR3 contains 16 residues. V lost 4 bases and J lost 2, with 15 bases in between. Germline assignment: CDR1 SGHTA and CDR2 FQGNSA.

V is TRBV13 and J is TRBJ2-7, with D possibly being TRBD2 (5 bases). This CDR3 spans 16 amino acids. The germline gives CDR1 PRHDT, CDR2 FYEKMQ (reference sequence). Trimming took 3 bases from V and 2 from J, leaving 17 bases between them. The CDR3 nucleotides are TGTGCCAGCAGCTTCCCGACACGGGGAGCCCCCTACGAGCAGTACTTC. Translating it yields CASSFPTRGAPYEQYF.

V usage is TRBV9 and J usage is TRBJ1-1, with D uncertain. The CDR3 runs to 16 residues. With 0 bases removed from V and 10 bases from J, the gap between germline ends came to 22 bases. The germline V gene has CDR1 SGDLS and CDR2 YYNGEE. In DNA, the CDR3 is TGTGCCAGCAGCGTAGATAGGGCACCTCAAGTTGGAGGAGCTTTCTTT. Translating gives CASSVDRAPQVGGAFF.

The CDR3: CSFSDYRDRGVSANYGYTF. The CDR3 DNA sequence: TGCAGCTTCTCTGACTACCGGGACAGGGGAGTTTCGGCTAACTATGGCTACACCTTC. This chain uses TRBV29-1 with TRBJ1-2; 10 bases line up with TRBD1. Germline lookup yields CDR1 SQVTM and CDR2 ANQGSEA. The CDR3 sequence is 19 residues long. The ends lost 8 bases at V and 0 bases at J; junction bases unmatched: 21.

This clone was seen only a few times. J is TRBJ1-1 and V is TRBV19, with unresolved D. Between the trimmed V and J ends, which lost 0 bases and 1 base, there was a span of 6 bases. Germline assignment: CDR1 LNHDA and CDR2 SQIVND (reference sequence). The CDR3 has 14 amino acids. The CDR3 sequence is CASSIDSPNTEAFF. The CDR3 coding sequence is TGTGCCAGTAGTATAGACAGCCCGAACACTGAAGCTTTCTTT.

The chain recombines TRBV2 with TRBJ1-4, with 7 bases that match TRBD1. This CDR3 comprises 18 residues. After removal of 1 base from V and 3 bases from J, the junction contained 11 bases not matched to a gene. Germline V gene sequence: CDR1 SNHLY, CDR2 FYNNEI. CDR3 DNA: TGTGCCAGCAGTGAAGAAGGGCAGGGGGGAGCGGCTAATGAAAAACTGTTTTTT. The encoded protein is CASSEEGQGGAANEKLFF.

The DNA for the CDR3 is TGTGCCATCAGTGAGTCCTCGGGTTACTATGGCTACACCTTC. This encodes CAISESSGYYGYTF. The J gene is TRBJ1-2, the V gene TRBV10-3; no reliable D call. Trimming cost V 0 bases and J 3 bases, with 8 bases left between them. Germline assignment: CDR1 ENHRY and CDR2 SYGVKD. This CDR3 is 14 amino acids long.

The V call is TRBV7-2, the J call TRBJ1-6; tentatively, D is TRBD1 (6 bases). Germline CDR1 SGHTA, CDR2 FQGNSA. This CDR3 is 15 amino acids long. The V end lost 5 bases, the J end lost 5 bases, and 13 bases lay between the germline ends. The CDR3 coding sequence is TGTGCCAGCAGCCCAGGCGGGGGCCATAATTCACCCCTCCACTTT. Translation gives CASSPGGGHNSPLHF.

The chain joins TRBV11-3 to TRBJ2-3; TRBD2 agrees at 7 bases. The CDR3 loop spans 17 amino acids. The V segment lost 5 bases and the J segment 2 bases; nucleotides outside the gene matches: 13. Germline V gives CDR1 SGHNT, CDR2 YENEEA. Here the CDR3 reads CASSPRLTSLNTDTQYF. CDR3 nucleotide sequence: TGTGCCAGCAGCCCTCGTTTGACTAGCCTGAACACAGATACGCAGTATTTT. Together with reference TRBV11-3 and TRBJ2-3, the CDR3 gives the full variable domain: EAGVVQSPRYKIIEKKQPVAFWCNPISGHNTLYWYLQNLGQGPELLIRYENEEAVDDSQLPKDRFSAERLKGVDSTLKIQPAELGDSAVYLCASSPRLTSLNTDTQYFGPGTRLTVL.

The CDR3 here is CASSLQSNQPQHF. In DNA, the CDR3 is TGTGCCAGCAGCCTCCAAAGCAATCAGCCCCAGCATTTT. This rearrangement joins TRBV11-2 to TRBJ1-5; D unclear. The germline CDR1 and CDR2 sequences are SGHAT and FQNNGV. The CDR3 has 13 residues. Trimming took off 5 bases at V and 1 base at J, with 6 bases between the two ends. Combining the CDR3 with reference TRBV11-2 and TRBJ1-5 gives the whole variable domain EAGVAQSPRYKIIEKRQSVAFWCNPISGHATLYWYQQILGQGPKLLIQFQNNGVVDDSQLPKDRFSAERLKGVDSTLKIQPAKLEDSAVYLCASSLQSNQPQHFGDGTRLSIL.

This chain uses TRBV12-5 with TRBJ1-5; D remains unclear. CDR1 and CDR2 (germline): LGHNT, FRNRAP. Trimming took 0 bases from V and 3 from J, leaving 12 bases between them. The CDR3 is made up of 16 amino acids. The CDR3 DNA reads TGTGCTAGTGGTTTGGTACTGGATCGCCACAATCAGCCCCAGCATTTT. Its translation: CASGLVLDRHNQPQHF.

This chain links TRBV5-5 with TRBJ2-1, with D hard to call. Germline V gene lookup returns CDR1 SGHKS and CDR2 YYEKEE (reference sequence). Trimming cost V 2 bases and J 7 bases, with 13 bases left between them. CDR3 length equals 14 residues. The CDR3 here is CASSLSPLRNEQFF. CDR3 in DNA: TGTGCCAGCAGCTTAAGCCCCCTGAGGAATGAGCAGTTCTTC.

The chain couples TRBV25-1 to TRBJ2-5; D is tentatively TRBD1 or TRBD2 (6 bases each). Germline V gene sequence: CDR1 MGHDK, CDR2 SYGVNS. This CDR3 region has 16 residues. V gave up 1 base and J gave up 5 bases, with 17 bases separating them. DNA for the CDR3: TGTGCCAGCAGTGAATTGGCCTTCTTAGGGGGGGAGACCCAGTACTTC. Its translation is CASSELAFLGGETQYF.

This clone was picked up one time. The rearrangement links TRBV29-1 to TRBJ2-3; 7 bases are a match to TRBD2. J gave up 5 bases and V 6 bases, and 8 bases lay outside the gene matches. The CDR3 extends over 13 amino acids. Germline values: CDR1 SQVTM, CDR2 ANQGSEA. The CDR3 DNA is TGCAGCGTAGGAGCGGGAAAACGAGATACGCAGTATTTT. It yields the protein CSVGAGKRDTQYF.

V usage is TRBV7-2 and J usage is TRBJ2-5; 10 nucleotides match TRBD2. Trimming at V came to 4 bases and at J to 3 bases, leaving 5 bases not matched to a gene. Germline assignment: CDR1 SGHTA and CDR2 FQGNSA. This CDR3 region has 15 residues. The CDR3: CASSYAGTSEETQYF. CDR3 DNA sequence: TGTGCCAGCAGCTACGCCGGGACTAGCGAAGAGACCCAGTACTTC.